Here is one T cell receptor beta chain with its context. What it binds is not known. This sample is part of a study of OX40 agonist ivuxolimab in advanced cancers. The wider study: Three individuals attained partial responses, comprising one hepatocellular carcinoma case and two cutaneous melanoma cases.

The V segment lost 6 bases and the J segment 7 bases; nucleotides outside the gene matches: 3. Looked up from germline, CDR1 is SNHLY and CDR2 is FYNNEI. The CDR3 spans 13 residues. General study points: What antigens the expanded peripheral T cells recognized was never established. Within 6 weeks, CD4+ and CD8+ blood T cells expanded clonally at 0.1 to 3.0 mg/kg. Compared with CD4+, CD8+ T cells on average had more expanded clones.

Here immunoSEQ multiplex PCR was the method, and the copy in TCRdb shows in-frame clones only, minus some. The data contain about 70,000 clones, roughly nine tenths of them singletons. The receptor was isolated from an adult with an advanced solid tumor such as melanoma, head and neck, liver or kidney cancer. Here the sequenced sample was CD4+ or CD8+ T cells sorted from blood, taken in a trial of the OX40 agonist ivuxolimab. The V gene is TRBV2, the J gene TRBJ2-7, with 13 nucleotides matching TRBD2. Written as DNA, the CDR3 is TGTGCCAGCAGCCCGGGACTAGCGGGAGAGCAGTACTTC. It encodes CASSPGLAGEQYF.